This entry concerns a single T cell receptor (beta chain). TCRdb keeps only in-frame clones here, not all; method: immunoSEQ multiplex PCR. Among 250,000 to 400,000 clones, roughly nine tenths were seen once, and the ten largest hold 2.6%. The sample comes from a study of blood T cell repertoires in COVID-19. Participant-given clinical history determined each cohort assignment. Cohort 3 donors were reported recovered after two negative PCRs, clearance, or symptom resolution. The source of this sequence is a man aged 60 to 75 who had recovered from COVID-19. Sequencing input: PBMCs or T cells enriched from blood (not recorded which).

CDR3 sequence reads: CASSAITQRNYNEQFF. For the CDR3, the DNA is TGTGCCAGCAGCGCAATCACCCAGCGGAATTACAATGAGCAGTTCTTC. The chain links TRBV7-6 to TRBJ2-1, with D perhaps matching TRBD2 (5 bases). This CDR3 has 16 amino acids. The germline V and J ends were trimmed by 5 bases and 4 bases, with 18 bases remaining between them. Germline CDR1 SGHVS, CDR2 FNYEAQ.